What follows are 8 T cell receptor beta chains derived from one specimen sequenced in a study of blood T cell repertoires in COVID-19. Some clones are missing from TCRdb's copy, which holds only in-frame ones; the method was immunoSEQ multiplex PCR. The sample records around 160,000 clones, about 86% being singletons. The sample comprised peripheral blood. These receptors were obtained from a man aged 55 to 70 with acute or convalescent COVID-19.

This clone was detected once. CDR3 loop: CSVVGLARTDTQYF. The CDR3 coding sequence is TGCAGCGTTGTCGGTCTAGCGCGCACAGATACGCAGTATTTT. The J gene is TRBJ2-3, the V gene TRBV29-1; D is possibly TRBD2 (6 bases). Germline lookup yields CDR1 SQVTM and CDR2 ANQGSEA. The CDR3 is 14 residues long. V was cut by 4 bases and J by 1 base, with 12 bases left in between.

In regard to this clone: In the same sample, other DNA sequences code for this CDR3. The V call is TRBV24-1, the J call TRBJ1-1; D uncertain. The CDR3 length is 15 residues. V was shortened by 4 bases and J by 1 base, with 12 bases between the two germline ends. Germline V lookup: CDR1 KGHDR, CDR2 SFDVKD. The CDR3 is CATSDSRTGNTEAFF. For the CDR3, the DNA is TGTGCCACCAGTGACTCTCGGACTGGGAACACTGAAGCTTTCTTT.

The chain recombines TRBV19 with TRBJ1-1; no clear D gene. Trimming removed 4 bases at V and 5 bases at J, with 14 bases between. The length of the CDR3 is 14 residues. Germline V gives CDR1 LNHDA, CDR2 SQIVND (reference sequence). The DNA for the CDR3 is TGTGCCAGTAGTACACTAACTACGGGAACTGAAGCTTTCTTT. It codes for CASSTLTTGTEAFF. Supplemented by reference TRBV19 and TRBJ1-1, the full variable domain reads DGGITQSPKYLFRKEGQNVTLSCEQNLNHDAMYWYRQDPGQGLRLIYYSQIVNDFQKGDIAEGYSVSREKKESFPLTVTSAQKNPTAFYLCASSTLTTGTEAFFGQGTRLTVV.

The V gene is TRBV7-2, the J gene TRBJ2-7; 8 nucleotides agree with TRBD2. The CDR3 is made up of 14 amino acids. CDR1 is SGHTA, CDR2 FQGNSA, per germline. Losses at the gene ends were 4 bases for V and 2 bases for J; bases not matched to a gene: 4. CDR3 in amino acids: CASSSGLAPYEQYF. As DNA, the CDR3 is TGTGCCAGCAGCTCAGGACTAGCCCCCTACGAGCAGTACTTC.

A few counts support this clone. The rearrangement joins TRBV6-2 or TRBV6-3 to TRBJ1-2; D not certain. The V gene's germline CDR1 is MNHEY and CDR2 SVGEGT. V was pared by 5 bases and J by 5 bases, with 9 bases between. The CDR3 is 12 amino acids. The CDR3 here is CASSAVRYGYTF. The CDR3 nucleotides read TGTGCCAGCAGTGCAGTACGATATGGCTACACCTTC.

The chain has TRBV13 and TRBJ1-2; D is possibly TRBD1 (6 bases). CDR3 length: 16 amino acids. V was cut by 5 bases and J by 0 bases, with 16 bases left in between. CDR1 PRHDT and CDR2 FYEKMQ come from the germline V gene (reference sequence). CDR3 coding DNA: TGTGCCAGCAGCCCATTCGCGACAGGTACTAACTATGGCTACACCTTC. Protein sequence: CASSPFATGTNYGYTF.

V and J are TRBV15 and TRBJ2-7; possible D gene TRBD1, 5 bases. The CDR3 is 14 residues long. Germline CDR1 and CDR2: LNHNV and YYDKDF (reference sequence). V was trimmed by 0 bases and J by 3 bases, leaving 9 bases between them. The CDR3 sequence is CATSRDPGNYEQYF. The DNA of the CDR3 is TGTGCCACCAGCAGAGATCCAGGGAACTACGAGCAGTACTTC. Using reference TRBV15 and TRBJ2-7 for the parts outside the CDR3, the full variable domain is DAMVIQNPRYQVTQFGKPVTLSCSQTLNHNVMYWYQQKSSQAPKLLFHYYDKDFNNEADTPDNFQSRRPNTSFCFLDIRSPGLGDTAMYLCATSRDPGNYEQYFGPGTRLTVT.

For the CDR3, the DNA is TGTGCCAGCAGCTTGGTACTAGCGGGAAGCACAGATACGCAGTATTTT. It yields the protein CASSLVLAGSTDTQYF. The V gene is TRBV7-9, the J gene TRBJ2-3; 10 bases map to TRBD2. Germline CDR1 and CDR2: SEHNR and FQNEAQ (reference sequence). CDR3 length: 16 residues. With V trimmed by 3 bases and J by 0 bases, 3 bases remained unmatched.